Listed here are 11 T cell receptor beta chains from one sample, sequenced in a study of CD8 T cells in Susac syndrome. Reverse transcription used about 0.5 to 1 ug RNA and random hexamers. TCRdb reprocessed the immunoSEQ multiplex PCR reads via MiXCR and lists one record per CDR3 protein. The repertoire holds 150,000 or so distinct CDR3 sequences, with 90% to 95% as singletons. Sequencing was performed on CD4+ T cells from PBMCs. Receptors were obtained from a human donor in good health.

The chain uses TRBV5-1 and TRBJ1-1; D gene uncertain. This CDR3 has 15 amino acids. Germline V gene sequence: CDR1 SGHRS, CDR2 YFSETQ. Trimming stripped 0 bases from V and 1 base from J, with 10 bases between. The CDR3 bases are TGCGCCAGCAGCTTGGGCGGGAAACCGAACACTGAAGCTTTCTTT. Its translation is CASSLGGKPNTEAFF. The full variable domain, with the rest looked up from reference TRBV5-1 and TRBJ1-1, is KAGVTQTPRYLIKTRGQQVTLSCSPISGHRSVSWYQQTPGQGLQFLFEYFSETQRNKGNFPGRFSGRQFSNSRSEMNVSTLELGDSALYLCASSLGGKPNTEAFFGQGTRLTVV.

The CDR3: CSVLQGGGANVLTF. In nucleotides, the CDR3 is TGCAGCGTTTTACAGGGCGGTGGGGCCAACGTCCTGACTTTC. The chain joins TRBV29-1 to TRBJ2-6, with D maybe TRBD1 (6 bases). The CDR3 is 14 residues long. The germline V gene has CDR1 SQVTM and CDR2 ANQGSEA. V was cut by 5 bases and J by 3 bases, with 11 bases left in between. Together with reference TRBV29-1 and TRBJ2-6, the CDR3 gives the full variable domain: SAVISQKPSRDICQRGTSLTIQCQVDSQVTMMFWYRQQPGQSLTLIATANQGSEATYESGFVIDKFPISRPNLTFSTLTVSNMSPEDSSIYLCSVLQGGGANVLTFGAGSRLTVL.

As DNA, the CDR3 is TGCGCCAGCAGTCAAAAACATCGGACAGGGTCCGAGCAGTACTTC. It encodes CASSQKHRTGSEQYF. This chain connects TRBV23-1 to TRBJ2-7; 8 nucleotides match TRBD1. TRBV23-1 is an ORF; its function is uncertain. J was trimmed by 6 bases and V by 2 bases; bases with no gene match: 9. This CDR3 region has 15 residues.

The gene calls are TRBV7-2 and TRBJ2-1; TRBD2 matches at 10 bases. This CDR3 has 14 amino acids. Per the germline V gene, CDR1 is SGHTA and CDR2 is FQGNSA. V trimming: 1 base; J trimming: 13 bases; junction bases outside the gene matches: 7. CDR3 nucleotides: TGTGCCAGCAGCTTAGTTGCTAGCGGGGGAGAACAGTTCTTC. Protein product: CASSLVASGGEQFF.

This clonotype showed up just once. The chain is built from TRBV29-1 and TRBJ1-1, with D unresolved. The ends were cut back, 7 bases at V and 3 bases at J, with 3 bases in the middle. Germline V CDR1 and CDR2: SQVTM, ANQGSEA. The CDR3 loop spans 9 amino acids. CDR3 residues: CSADTEAFF. The DNA of the CDR3 is TGCAGCGCAGACACTGAAGCTTTCTTT.

This clonotype was detected only once. As DNA, the CDR3 is TGTGCCAGCAGTTTCGGGGGACGGGGCTACACCTTC. This translates into CASSFGGRGYTF. The chain is built from TRBV28 and TRBJ1-2; D might be TRBD1 (5 bases). Germline V gene lookup returns CDR1 MDHEN and CDR2 SYDVKM. The ends were cut back, 3 bases at V and 8 bases at J, with 10 bases in the middle. The CDR3 covers 12 residues.

The chain recombines TRBV5-1 with TRBJ2-1, with D possibly being TRBD1 (5 bases). CDR3 length: 14 residues. From germline, CDR1 is SGHRS and CDR2 YFSETQ. V lost 4 bases to trimming and J lost 8 bases, with 16 bases between them. The CDR3 nucleotides read TGCGCCAGCAGCCCGGACAATTTGGGCTATGAGCAGTTCTTC. This gives the protein CASSPDNLGYEQFF.

This rearrangement joins TRBV4-3 to TRBJ1-2, with D tentatively TRBD1 (6 bases). This CDR3 spans 14 amino acids. Trimming shortened V by 2 bases and J by 4 bases, and 11 bases separated the two germline ends. CDR1 is LGHNA, CDR2 YSLEER, per germline. CDR3: CASSQRDTLYGYTF. CDR3 sequence (DNA): TGCGCCAGCAGCCAAAGGGACACCCTCTATGGCTACACCTTC.

The chain combines TRBV5-4 with TRBJ2-3; TRBD2 aligns across 12 bases. With V trimmed by 1 base and J by 0 bases, 6 bases remained unmatched. This CDR3 has 18 amino acids. Germline V CDR1 and CDR2: SGHNT, YYREEE (reference sequence). In DNA, the CDR3 is TGTGCCAGCAGCTTGAGGACTAGCGGGGATTCTAGCACAGATACGCAGTATTTT. As protein: CASSLRTSGDSSTDTQYF.

This chain joins TRBV27 and TRBJ1-2; 9 nucleotides align to TRBD1. The CDR3 has 13 amino acids. V lost 8 bases and J lost 3; bases outside the gene matches: 4. Germline loops: CDR1 MNHEY, CDR2 SMNVEV (reference sequence). This CDR3 reads CASGRDRDYGYTF. CDR3 nucleotides: TGTGCCAGCGGTCGGGACAGGGACTATGGCTACACCTTC.

The chain carries TRBV7-9 and TRBJ2-6; TRBD1 aligns across 10 bases. Germline V gene lookup returns CDR1 SEHNR and CDR2 FQNEAQ (reference sequence). V trimming: 6 bases; J trimming: 2 bases; junction bases outside the gene matches: 10. This CDR3 region has 18 residues. The CDR3 DNA is TGTGCCAGCAGGGCTCGGGACAGGGGACCAACTGGGGCCAACGTCCTGACTTTC. This codes for CASRARDRGPTGANVLTF.